Listed here is a single T cell receptor (beta chain). Authors' processing steps: Quantification of nucleated cells was approximated via reference gene primer amplification. The protocol was immunoSEQ multiplex PCR, while the TCRdb copy is restricted to in-frame clones and leaves out a portion. From that table come the V and J calls and clone size; the DNA was used to work out D and trimming. This table holds approximately 240,000 clones, approximately 90% found once. The sample originates from a study of blood T cell repertoires in COVID-19. At the level of the study: Both acute and convalescent COVID-19 samples were obtained from the United States, Italy and Spain. In each case, the material was cDNA or gDNA derived from T cells, B-cell-depleted T cells, or PBMCs.

In germline, CDR1 is SGHVS, CDR2 FQNEAQ. V lost 4 bases and J lost 3; bases outside the gene matches: 11. This CDR3 has 16 amino acids. Sequenced material: peripheral blood. The chain links TRBV7-8 to TRBJ1-1; 7 nucleotides line up with TRBD1. The receptor comes from a middle-aged woman who had recovered from COVID-19. CDR3 region: CASSYAPPGGDTEAFF. For the CDR3, the DNA is TGTGCCAGCAGCTACGCACCGCCAGGGGGAGACACTGAAGCTTTCTTT.